The 25 T cell receptor beta chains reported below all come from one sample, sequenced in a study of blood T cell repertoires in COVID-19. Sequenced by immunoSEQ multiplex PCR; TCRdb stores in-frame clones only, minus some. The sample carries 100,000 to 150,000 clones, approximately 85% recorded once. The material sequenced was peripheral blood. These receptors all come from a human donor in a cohort sampled during active COVID-19.

The CDR3 protein is CASSLSGGQGHGDTQYF. The DNA of the CDR3 is TGTGCCAGCAGTTTATCAGGGGGACAGGGGCATGGAGATACGCAGTATTTT. The rearrangement links TRBV27 to TRBJ2-3, with 10 bases aligning to TRBD1. J gave up 5 bases and V 0 bases, and 8 bases lay outside the gene matches. The CDR3 consists of 17 residues. From germline, CDR1 is MNHEY and CDR2 SMNVEV (reference sequence).

This clone was seen only once. The sample contains more than one DNA sequence encoding this CDR3. The gene calls are TRBV28 and TRBJ2-5, with D perhaps matching TRBD1 (6 bases). The V gene lost 2 bases and the J gene lost 5 bases, with 9 bases spanning the gap. The CDR3 sequence is 13 residues long. Looked up from germline, CDR1 is MDHEN and CDR2 is SYDVKM. The CDR3 loop is CASSLGGRETQYF. The CDR3 region has the DNA TGTGCCAGCAGTTTAGGGGGCCGGGAGACCCAGTACTTC.

The V gene is TRBV4-3, the J gene TRBJ2-3, with D possibly being TRBD2 (7 bases). The CDR3 covers 20 residues. Germline CDR1 and CDR2: LGHNA and YSLEER. Trimming stripped 1 base from V and 1 base from J, with 24 bases between. In nucleotides, the CDR3 is TGCGCCAGCAGCCAAGGGGGAGGGGGAGGTAGCGGAGCCCGCACAGATACGCAGTATTTT. Amino acids: CASSQGGGGGSGARTDTQYF.

The chain's CDR3 is CASSQEQALGNQPQHF. CDR3 DNA: TGCGCCAGCAGCCAAGAACAGGCCCTTGGCAATCAGCCCCAGCATTTT. The chain is built from TRBV4-1 and TRBJ1-5; a possible D gene is TRBD1 (5 bases). CDR3 length equals 16 residues. In germline, CDR1 is MGHRA, CDR2 YSYEKL. V lost 0 bases and J lost 2, with 11 bases in between.

The V and J genes are TRBV7-3 and TRBJ1-6; D uncertain. This CDR3 has 15 residues. The V end lost 4 bases, the J end lost 9 bases, and 16 bases lay between the germline ends. The germline V gene encodes CDR1 SGHTA and CDR2 FQGTGA. This chain's CDR3 is CASSSPFLAGSPLHF. DNA of the CDR3: TGTGCCAGCAGCTCGCCGTTCCTCGCGGGTTCACCCCTCCACTTT.

The chain employs TRBV30 and TRBJ2-1; a possible D gene is TRBD2 (6 bases). The CDR3 has 16 amino acids. Germline CDR1 is GTSNPN and CDR2 is SVGIG (reference sequence). The V end was cut by 7 bases, the J end by 6 bases, with 25 bases between. The CDR3 bases are TGTGCCTTCTTTTACGGGACTTCTGGATTAGGCAATGAGCAGTTCTTC. This gives the protein CAFFYGTSGLGNEQFF.

The chain uses TRBV30 and TRBJ1-3; D is unclear. V lost 0 bases and J lost 0, with 18 bases in between. The germline V gene encodes CDR1 GTSNPN and CDR2 SVGIG (reference sequence). This CDR3 spans 18 amino acids. The CDR3 DNA is TGTGCCTGGAGTGTACCGGATGAGGGCTGGGACTCTGGAAACACCATATATTTT. Translating it yields CAWSVPDEGWDSGNTIYF.

This rearrangement joins TRBV5-1 to TRBJ1-1, with TRBD1 as a possible D gene (5 bases). Trimming stripped 8 bases from V and 1 base from J, with 9 bases between. CDR3 length: 12 amino acids. Germline CDR1 reads SGHRS; CDR2 reads YFSETQ. The CDR3 sequence is CASRQTNTEAFF. In DNA, the CDR3 is TGCGCCAGTCGACAGACGAACACTGAAGCTTTCTTT.

The sample holds a few counts of this clone. The chain combines TRBV10-3 with TRBJ1-5; D unresolved. This CDR3 is built from 13 residues. CDR1 and CDR2 (germline): ENHRY, SYGVKD. V lost 7 bases and J lost 4, with 11 bases in between. DNA of the CDR3: TGTGCCATCAATCACGGTCCTAATCAGCCCCAGCATTTT. Amino acids: CAINHGPNQPQHF.

The chain has TRBV4-3 and TRBJ2-7, with D possibly matching TRBD1 (6 bases). This CDR3 region has 15 residues. The V end was cut by 0 bases, the J end by 3 bases, with 12 bases between. CDR1 and CDR2 from the germline V gene are LGHNA and YSLEER. The CDR3 reads CASSQDRQGIYEQYF. In DNA form, the CDR3 reads TGCGCCAGCAGCCAAGATCGGCAGGGGATCTACGAGCAGTACTTC.

V and J are TRBV4-3 and TRBJ1-5, with 8 bases matching TRBD1. In germline, CDR1 is LGHNA, CDR2 YSLEER. V was pared by 1 base and J by 3 bases, with 8 bases of the junction left unmatched. The CDR3 extends over 17 amino acids. This CDR3 is CASSQGRTGNVNQPQHF. The CDR3 coding sequence is TGCGCCAGCAGCCAAGGGAGGACAGGGAACGTCAATCAGCCCCAGCATTTT.

The chain employs TRBV19 and TRBJ1-1; 9 nucleotides align to TRBD1. The germline gives CDR1 LNHDA, CDR2 SQIVND (reference sequence). This CDR3 region has 20 residues. V gave up 7 bases and J gave up 5 bases; unmatched junction bases: 26. CDR3 nucleotides: TGTGCCAGTACCCCGAACCTTAACAGGGGGCTTTTGATCTATCGAACTGAAGCTTTCTTT. Translated, it gives CASTPNLNRGLLIYRTEAFF. The whole variable domain, remainder taken from reference TRBV19 and TRBJ1-1, is DGGITQSPKYLFRKEGQNVTLSCEQNLNHDAMYWYRQDPGQGLRLIYYSQIVNDFQKGDIAEGYSVSREKKESFPLTVTSAQKNPTAFYLCASTPNLNRGLLIYRTEAFFGQGTRLTVV.

This clone has a single count. The chain has TRBV3-1 (or the pseudogene TRBV3-2) and TRBJ2-5; 7 bases are shared with TRBD1. V lost 6 bases to trimming and J lost 0 bases; unmatched junction nucleotides: 4. Germline CDR1 reads LGHDT; CDR2 reads YNNKEL (reference sequence). This CDR3 has 14 residues. The CDR3: CASSYRGNQETQYF. In DNA, the CDR3 is TGTGCCAGCAGTTACAGGGGTAACCAAGAGACCCAGTACTTC.

The V gene is TRBV9, the J gene TRBJ2-1; the D is unclear. Germline V lookup: CDR1 SGDLS, CDR2 YYNGEE. The CDR3 spans 14 residues. Trimming removed 4 bases from V and 4 bases from J, with 12 bases in between. The CDR3 DNA sequence: TGTGCCAGCAGCCCGCGCCCCAAGTACAATGAGCAGTTCTTC. Protein: CASSPRPKYNEQFF.

The genes are TRBV7-9 and TRBJ2-2; D is possibly TRBD2 (6 bases). Per the germline V gene, CDR1 is SEHNR and CDR2 is FQNEAQ (reference sequence). CDR3 length: 14 amino acids. V lost 5 bases and J 4 bases, leaving 11 bases between the germline ends. The CDR3 loop reads CASSRRGFTGELFF. The CDR3 region has the DNA TGTGCCAGCAGCCGTCGGGGGTTCACCGGGGAGCTGTTTTTT.

The J gene is TRBJ2-7, the V gene TRBV2, with TRBD2 matching 10 bases. The V gene end was trimmed by 7 bases and the J gene end by 5 bases; junction bases not matched to a gene: 11. Per germline, CDR1 SNHLY and CDR2 FYNNEI. The CDR3 is 15 residues long. The chain's CDR3 is CASNYGLAGADEQYF. As DNA, the CDR3 is TGTGCCAGCAATTACGGCCTAGCGGGGGCAGACGAGCAGTACTTC.

The chain couples TRBV18 to TRBJ2-1, with D unclear. The V gene lost 1 base and the J gene lost 2 bases, with 12 bases spanning the gap. The CDR3 extends over 16 amino acids. Germline V gene data show CDR1 as KGHSH and CDR2 as LQKENI. This CDR3 reads CASSPLPPSTYNEQFF. Written as DNA, the CDR3 is TGTGCCAGCTCACCACTACCCCCAAGCACCTACAATGAGCAGTTCTTC. The full variable domain, completed using reference TRBV18 and TRBJ2-1, is NAGVMQNPRHLVRRRGQEARLRCSPMKGHSHVYWYRQLPEEGLKFMVYLQKENIIDESGMPKERFSAEFPKEGPSILRIQQVVRGDSAAYFCASSPLPPSTYNEQFFGPGTRLTVL.

This chain links TRBV7-2 with TRBJ2-5, with 10 nucleotides matching TRBD2. V dropped 1 base and J dropped 5; count of bases not matched to a gene: 7. CDR1 is SGHTA and CDR2 is FQGNSA in the germline V gene. This CDR3 spans 16 amino acids. The CDR3 region has the DNA TGTGCCAGCAGCTTAGTTCCCCTAGCGGGAGCGGAGACCCAGTACTTC. This codes for CASSLVPLAGAETQYF.

J is TRBJ2-5 and V is TRBV18; D is possibly TRBD2 (5 bases). Germline V lookup: CDR1 KGHSH, CDR2 LQKENI. The CDR3 extends over 14 amino acids. The V gene lost 3 bases and the J gene lost 5 bases, with 13 bases spanning the gap. CDR3 nucleotides: TGTGCCAGCTCACCCCATCACGGGGTTGAGACCCAGTACTTC. It encodes CASSPHHGVETQYF. Using reference TRBV18 and TRBJ2-5 for the parts outside the CDR3, the full variable domain is NAGVMQNPRHLVRRRGQEARLRCSPMKGHSHVYWYRQLPEEGLKFMVYLQKENIIDESGMPKERFSAEFPKEGPSILRIQQVVRGDSAAYFCASSPHHGVETQYFGPGTRLLVL.

The chain is built from TRBV11-2 and TRBJ2-3; 10 bases align to TRBD2. The J segment lost 4 bases and the V segment lost 2 bases, leaving 6 bases of the junction unmatched. The germline gives CDR1 SGHAT, CDR2 FQNNGV. The CDR3 spans 16 residues. The CDR3 region has the DNA TGTGCCAGCAGCTTATCCCTAGCGGGAGACGCAGATACGCAGTATTTT. Translated, it gives CASSLSLAGDADTQYF.

This chain uses TRBV9 with TRBJ2-4, with D uncertain. The germline V gene encodes CDR1 SGDLS and CDR2 YYNGEE. Trimming left V 4 bases short and J 0 bases short, with 11 bases between. The CDR3 has 15 residues. This chain's CDR3 is CASSPGSEAKNIQYF. The CDR3 DNA reads as TGTGCCAGCAGCCCAGGATCCGAAGCCAAAAACATTCAGTACTTC.

The chain recombines TRBV19 with TRBJ2-1; 10 nucleotides agree with TRBD2. The CDR3 consists of 17 residues. J was trimmed by 4 bases and V by 4 bases; bases with no gene match: 10. Per the germline V gene, CDR1 is LNHDA and CDR2 is SQIVND (reference sequence). The CDR3 sequence is CASSTPLTSGYYNEQFF. In DNA, the CDR3 is TGTGCCAGTAGTACCCCCTTGACTAGCGGGTATTACAATGAGCAGTTCTTC.

The genes are TRBV29-1 and TRBJ1-1; 8 positions match TRBD1. The CDR3 sequence is 13 residues long. V shed 4 bases and J 12 bases; nucleotides not matched to a gene: 13. CDR1 is SQVTM, CDR2 ANQGSEA, per germline. In DNA, the CDR3 is TGCAGCGTTGCTCTCCTCCGGGACAGGATTCCTTTCTTT. Translation gives CSVALLRDRIPFF.

The chain uses TRBV5-1 and TRBJ2-5; 11 nucleotides agree with TRBD2. Looked up from germline, CDR1 is SGHRS and CDR2 is YFSETQ. The V segment lost 1 base and the J segment 4 bases; nucleotides outside the gene matches: 6. There are 16 residues in the CDR3. CDR3 nucleotides: TGCGCCAGCAGCTTGTGGAATAGCGGGAGGGGAGAGACCCAGTACTTC. Translating gives CASSLWNSGRGETQYF. Complete variable domain (other parts from reference TRBV5-1 and TRBJ2-5): KAGVTQTPRYLIKTRGQQVTLSCSPISGHRSVSWYQQTPGQGLQFLFEYFSETQRNKGNFPGRFSGRQFSNSRSEMNVSTLELGDSALYLCASSLWNSGRGETQYFGPGTRLLVL.

The rearrangement joins TRBV25-1 to TRBJ2-7; D call uncertain. The CDR3 sequence is 15 residues long. Trimming stripped 3 bases from V and 3 bases from J, with 15 bases between. Germline assignment: CDR1 MGHDK and CDR2 SYGVNS. The CDR3 is CASSENGHWLYEQYF. The CDR3 region has the DNA TGTGCCAGCAGTGAGAATGGGCATTGGCTCTACGAGCAGTACTTC.